This T cell receptor beta chain was recorded in a study of blood T cell repertoires in COVID-19. On the study more broadly: Sources were T cells, B-cell-depleted T cells, or PBMCs; the material itself was cDNA or gDNA.

Source study methods: Amplification with reference gene primers provided the estimates of nucleated cell counts. Here immunoSEQ multiplex PCR was the method, and the copy in TCRdb shows in-frame clones only, minus some. V and J calls and clone size are those listed in that table; D and trimming were worked out from the DNA. The repertoire consists of approximately 410,000 clones, with 75% to 90% occurring once and the leading ten covering more than 1.4%. Looked up from germline, CDR1 is LNHDA and CDR2 is SQIVND (reference sequence). The CDR3 runs to 13 residues. V was pared by 4 bases and J by 4 bases, with 10 bases between.

The chain is built from TRBV19 and TRBJ1-2; possibly TRBD1 for D (5 bases). Source material: peripheral blood. The origin of this receptor is a woman in her twenties or thirties with active or convalescent COVID-19. In DNA form, the CDR3 reads TGTGCCAGTAGTAAAGGACAAATCTATGGCTACACCTTC. Translation gives CASSKGQIYGYTF.